This is a list of T cell receptor beta chains from one sample in a study of cytomegalovirus exposure and HLA in healthy donors. Sequencing was performed with immunoSEQ multiplex PCR; in TCRdb, only in-frame clones are kept and a portion is missing. The repertoire includes about 98,000 clones, 55% to 75% of them detected once, and about 2.5% sits in the top ten. Sequencing was carried out using PBMCs. These receptor sequences come from a man aged 50 or older in good health and CMV-seronegative. Both conserved end residues are part of each CDR3. D genes are given only for firm matches. Some rows have no size entry. The others give once, few or many, or a class for an expanded clone.

j_call	v_call	clone_size	d_call	cdr3_aa	cdr3_nt
TRBJ1-1	TRBV4-1	few	.	CASSQVGEDTEAFF	TGCGCCAGCAGCCAAGTCGGGGAGGACACTGAAGCTTTCTTT
TRBJ1-4	TRBV10-3	.	TRBD1	CAISETGVWEKLFF	TGTGCCATCAGTGAGACAGGGGTGTGGGAAAAACTGTTTTTT
TRBJ2-7	TRBV10-3	.	TRBD1	CANGDRGPEQYF	TGTGCCAACGGGGACAGGGGGCCCGAGCAGTACTTC
TRBJ2-2	TRBV19	.	.	CASRSFSQNTGELFF	TGTGCCAGTAGGTCTTTCTCACAGAACACCGGGGAGCTGTTTTTT
TRBJ2-7	TRBV7-9	.	.	CASSSRRDTYEQYF	TGTGCCAGCAGCTCCCGCAGGGACACCTACGAGCAGTACTTC
TRBJ2-2	TRBV30	.	TRBD2	CAWSGATSGATGELFF	TGTGCCTGGAGTGGAGCGACTAGCGGGGCGACCGGGGAGCTGTTTTTT
TRBJ1-5	TRBV2	few	TRBD1	CASRDNRGNQPQHF	TGTGCCAGCAGAGACAACAGGGGAAATCAGCCCCAGCATTTT
TRBJ2-7	TRBV4-2	few	TRBD1	CASSQVMGQGTYEQYF	TGTGCCAGCAGCCAAGTGATGGGACAGGGTACCTACGAGCAGTACTTC
TRBJ2-7	TRBV25-1	.	.	CASSESSQGRGGEQYF	TGTGCCAGCAGTGAATCATCACAGGGTAGGGGGGGCGAGCAGTACTTC
TRBJ2-7	TRBV28	few	TRBD1	CASSSPRGQGGSYEQYF	TGTGCCAGCAGTTCCCCACGAGGACAGGGGGGATCCTACGAGCAGTACTTC
TRBJ2-7	TRBV29-1	.	TRBD2	CSVEGTHLAGGGPEQYF	TGCAGCGTTGAAGGGACCCATCTAGCGGGAGGGGGGCCCGAGCAGTACTTC
TRBJ2-7	TRBV7-2	.	.	CASSPGLAASEQYF	TGTGCCAGCAGCCCCGGGCTAGCAGCAAGCGAGCAGTACTTC
TRBJ2-1	TRBV2	.	TRBD1	CASSATGGFYNEQFF	TGTGCCAGCAGTGCGACAGGGGGCTTTTACAATGAGCAGTTCTTC
TRBJ2-1	TRBV29-1	few	.	CSVESGQFGKVYEQFF	TGCAGCGTTGAGAGTGGACAGTTTGGGAAGGTATATGAGCAGTTCTTC
TRBJ1-1	TRBV14	.	.	CASSPPGEILGTEAFF	TGTGCCAGCAGCCCCCCAGGGGAAATTTTGGGCACTGAAGCTTTCTTT
TRBJ2-1	TRBV25-1	few	TRBD1	CASSDTRGLYNEQFF	TGTGCCAGCAGTGACACCAGGGGGCTGTACAATGAGCAGTTCTTC
TRBJ2-7	TRBV9	.	TRBD2	CASSPGLAGGRSYEQYF	TGTGCCAGCAGCCCCGGACTAGCGGGGGGGCGATCCTACGAGCAGTACTTC
TRBJ1-3	TRBV5-6	.	.	CASSLRGLENTIYF	TGTGCCAGCAGCTTAAGGGGTCTTGAAAACACCATATATTTT
TRBJ1-6	TRBV28	.	.	CASRPHTESSYNSPLHF	TGTGCCAGCAGACCCCATACAGAGAGCTCCTATAATTCACCCCTCCACTTT
TRBJ2-1	TRBV30	.	.	CAWSSPGGIWYNEQFF	TGTGCCTGGAGTTCGCCCGGCGGGATATGGTACAATGAGCAGTTCTTC
TRBJ2-7	TRBV6-5	.	TRBD1	CASSWGTGYEQYF	TGTGCCAGCAGTTGGGGGACAGGGTACGAGCAGTACTTC
TRBJ2-7	TRBV28	.	TRBD1	CASLGQAAYEQYF	TGTGCCAGCCTGGGACAGGCAGCCTACGAGCAGTACTTC
TRBJ2-1	TRBV28	.	.	CASSFTTGYNEQFF	TGTGCCAGCAGCTTCACGACAGGCTACAATGAGCAGTTCTTC
TRBJ2-3	TRBV9	.	TRBD2	CASSVVPSGATDTQYF	TGTGCCAGCAGCGTAGTTCCTAGCGGAGCCACAGATACGCAGTATTTT
TRBJ2-7	TRBV10-2	.	.	CASGFKRQGEQYF	TGCGCCAGCGGGTTCAAGCGGCAGGGGGAGCAGTACTTC
TRBJ2-5	TRBV7-2	.	.	CASRFRDNQETQYF	TGTGCCAGCAGGTTCCGGGACAACCAAGAGACCCAGTACTTC
TRBJ1-5	TRBV27	.	.	CASRMAGDDQPQHF	TGTGCCAGCAGGATGGCGGGGGATGATCAGCCCCAGCATTTT
TRBJ2-1	TRBV19	.	TRBD1	CASKGQGALGEQFF	TGTGCCAGTAAGGGACAGGGGGCTCTTGGTGAGCAGTTCTTC
TRBJ2-5	TRBV10-2	.	TRBD2	CASRGEASGYQETQYF	TGCGCCAGCAGGGGCGAGGCTAGCGGCTATCAAGAGACCCAGTACTTC
TRBJ2-5	TRBV28	.	.	CASSPLTLLLYQETQYF	TGTGCCAGCAGTCCCCTGACATTACTTCTGTACCAAGAGACCCAGTACTTC
TRBJ1-5	TRBV4-1	few	TRBD1	CASSQQGPSNQPQHF	TGCGCCAGCAGTCAACAGGGGCCTAGCAATCAGCCCCAGCATTTT
TRBJ1-1	TRBV28	.	.	CASSGGISTEAFF	TGTGCCAGCAGCGGGGGGATCAGCACTGAAGCTTTCTTT
TRBJ2-7	TRBV7-9	.	TRBD1	CASSRSDRDYGEQYF	TGTGCCAGCAGCCGTTCCGACAGGGATTATGGCGAGCAGTACTTC
TRBJ2-7	TRBV6-1	few	.	CASSHLAGNYEQYF	TGTGCCAGCAGCCATCTGGCGGGTAACTACGAGCAGTACTTC
TRBJ1-6	TRBV30	few	TRBD1	CAWRGQGSGSPLHF	TGTGCCTGGAGGGGACAGGGGTCTGGTTCACCCCTCCACTTT
TRBJ1-1	TRBV21-1	.	.	CASSKGTANTEAFF	TGTGCCAGCAGCAAGGGGACAGCGAACACTGAAGCTTTCTTT
TRBJ1-1	TRBV10-3	.	.	CAGGRDMNTEAFF	TGTGCCGGGGGCAGGGACATGAACACTGAAGCTTTCTTT